The T cell receptor (beta chain) described here comes from a study of blood T cells in healthy people across ages. Study observations and caveats: Lack of knowledge of donor CMV status possibly confounded expanded clonotype changes. Investigators treated diversity estimates from one million T cells as underestimates.

Germline CDR1 and CDR2: ENHRY and SYGVKD. Trimming removed 0 bases from V and 0 bases from J; junction bases left unmatched: 2. The CDR3 length is 15 residues. A J-beta primer mix and a sample-barcoded 5' primer were used in a second PCR of about 6 to 12 cycles. Template switching added a 12-random-nucleotide identifier to every cDNA molecule. TCRdb called the 5' RACE reads again in MiXCR, with one record for every CDR3 protein. The sample carries about 640,000 distinct CDR3 sequences, around 54% recorded once. This clonotype was detected only a few times. Antigen: not known. Input material: blood. The chain employs TRBV10-3 and TRBJ2-7, with TRBD1 matching 7 bases. The source is a man in his sixties in good health. The CDR3: CAISESDRSSYEQYF. CDR3 sequence (DNA): TGTGCCATCAGTGAGTCGGACAGGAGCTCCTACGAGCAGTACTTC.